This T cell receptor beta chain was obtained from a study of vaccination and CD4 T cells after COVID-19. Treatment in this sample: 10-day PBMC culture with coronavirus spike peptide pools or control peptides (ViraFEST assay). CD4+ T cells that came from the unexposed donor were collected before the COVID-19 pandemic (2011-2018). On this clonotype: Its antigen is undetermined.

An Oncomine TCR Beta short-read assay was used to sequence the DNA from cultured CD4+ T cells. TCRdb ran MiXCR on the PCR reads and lists one entry per CDR3 protein. The sample lists 6,500 to 10,000 distinct CDR3 sequences, about half seen once, with roughly 17% in the top ten. The CDR3 consists of 16 residues. V dropped 1 base and J dropped 9; count of bases not matched to a gene: 13. Germline CDR1 MGHRA, CDR2 YSYEKL. This TCR was recovered from a human donor in good health. The chain is built from TRBV4-1 and TRBJ2-3; 7 bases are shared with TRBD2. The sample consisted of CD4+ T cells from blood, cultured in vitro. CDR3 amino acids: CASSQGGMNREETQYF. The CDR3 DNA reads TGCGCCAGCAGCCAAGGGGGCATGAACCGGGAGGAAACGCAGTATTTT.